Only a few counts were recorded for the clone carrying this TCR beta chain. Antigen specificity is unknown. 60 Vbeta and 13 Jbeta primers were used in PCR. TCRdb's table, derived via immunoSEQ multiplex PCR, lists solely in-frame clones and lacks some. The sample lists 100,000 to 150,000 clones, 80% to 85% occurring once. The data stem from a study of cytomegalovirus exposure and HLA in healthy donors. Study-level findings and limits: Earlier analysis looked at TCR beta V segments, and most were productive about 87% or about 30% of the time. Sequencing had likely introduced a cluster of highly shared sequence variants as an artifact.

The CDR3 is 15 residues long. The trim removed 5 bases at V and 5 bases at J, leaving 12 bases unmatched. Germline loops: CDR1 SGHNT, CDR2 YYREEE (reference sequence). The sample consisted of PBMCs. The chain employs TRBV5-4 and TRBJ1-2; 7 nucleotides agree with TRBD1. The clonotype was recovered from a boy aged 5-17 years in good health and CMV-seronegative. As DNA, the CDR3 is TGTGCCAGCAGTTCGGGACAGTCAGTAGGGTATGGCTACACCTTC. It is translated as CASSSGQSVGYGYTF.